Shown below are 15 T cell receptor beta chains from a single sample sequenced in a study of T cell responses to AZD1222 COVID-19 vaccine. The table came from immunoSEQ multiplex PCR; TCRdb's copy has only in-frame clones and leaves some out. This sample has 90,000 to 120,000 clones; roughly 90% occur once, and the top ten carry roughly 1.1%. The sample was peripheral blood, taken on day 0 of AZD1222 vaccination. These receptors were collected from an adult in good health.

The chain links TRBV18 to TRBJ1-1, with 7 positions matching TRBD1. Germline values: CDR1 KGHSH, CDR2 LQKENI. The length of the CDR3 is 16 residues. V shed 3 bases, J shed 4 bases, and the junction held 11 bases outside the gene matches. The DNA for the CDR3 is TGTGCCAGCTCACCTAAACTACAGGGGATTGGCACTGAAGCTTTCTTT. The encoded protein is CASSPKLQGIGTEAFF. Filled out from reference TRBV18 and TRBJ1-1, the complete variable domain reads NAGVMQNPRHLVRRRGQEARLRCSPMKGHSHVYWYRQLPEEGLKFMVYLQKENIIDESGMPKERFSAEFPKEGPSILRIQQVVRGDSAAYFCASSPKLQGIGTEAFFGQGTRLTVV.

CDR3 amino acids: CASSRDRGLREKLFF. Written as DNA, the CDR3 is TGTGCCAGCAGTCGTGACAGGGGGCTAAGGGAAAAACTGTTTTTT. This rearrangement joins TRBV6-5 to TRBJ1-4; TRBD1 aligns across 10 bases. Per germline, CDR1 MNHEY and CDR2 SVGAGI. This CDR3 region has 15 residues. Trimming cost V 5 bases and J 8 bases; bases outside gene matches: 8.

This clone turned up a few times. V gene TRBV19 combines with J gene TRBJ1-1; TRBD1 aligns across 7 bases. The CDR3 has 13 residues. Germline V gives CDR1 LNHDA, CDR2 SQIVND (reference sequence). V lost 9 bases to trimming and J lost 4 bases; unmatched junction nucleotides: 8. The CDR3 spells CASIRQGTTEAFF. The CDR3 coding sequence is TGTGCCAGCATCCGACAGGGTACCACTGAAGCTTTCTTT.

The V and J genes are TRBV20-1 and TRBJ2-5, with D unclear. V shed 3 bases and J shed 2 bases, with 13 bases lying between them. Germline V gene sequence: CDR1 DFQATT, CDR2 SNEGSKA (reference sequence). The CDR3 covers 14 residues. The CDR3 nucleotides are TGCAGTGCTAGTCACCTTCAGGAACAAGAGACCCAGTACTTC. This sequence encodes CSASHLQEQETQYF.

The chain has TRBV12-3 or TRBV12-4 and TRBJ2-3; TRBD2 matches 8 bases. With 3 bases clipped from V and 11 bases from J, the junction kept 7 bases outside the gene matches. The CDR3 contains 13 residues. CDR3 sequence: CASSFRPGLGQYF. The CDR3 DNA reads TGTGCCAGCAGTTTCCGGCCGGGACTAGGGCAGTATTTT.

The rearrangement uses TRBV30 and TRBJ1-6; 7 nucleotides align to TRBD1. The trim removed 3 bases at V and 7 bases at J, leaving 6 bases unmatched. The CDR3 length is 14 residues. Germline lookup yields CDR1 GTSNPN and CDR2 SVGIG (reference sequence). CDR3 amino acids: CAWSVGQFNSPLHF. CDR3 nucleotides: TGTGCCTGGAGCGTGGGACAGTTCAATTCACCCCTCCACTTT.

The chain employs TRBV7-3 and TRBJ1-1; D gene unclear. Germline values: CDR1 SGHTA, CDR2 FQGTGA. The CDR3 loop spans 13 amino acids. Deletions cut 4 bases from V and 4 bases from J, with 10 bases between. The CDR3 protein is CASSYGGITEAFF. CDR3 in DNA: TGTGCCAGCAGCTACGGAGGGATCACTGAAGCTTTCTTT.

The chain recombines TRBV27 with TRBJ2-1, with 9 bases fitting TRBD2. Trimming took 3 bases from V and 6 from J; bases not matched to a gene: 9. This CDR3 contains 16 residues. CDR1 MNHEY and CDR2 SMNVEV come from the germline V gene (reference sequence). The CDR3 nucleotides are TGTGCCAGCAGTTTGAGGGCTAGCGGGAAGAGCAATGAGCAGTTCTTC. Translation: CASSLRASGKSNEQFF.

The CDR3 DNA reads TGTGCCAGCAGCTTTGACACTGAAGCTTTCTTT. Its protein is CASSFDTEAFF. This rearrangement joins TRBV11-3 to TRBJ1-1, with D hard to call. Germline V lookup: CDR1 SGHNT, CDR2 YENEEA. V was clipped by 3 bases and J by 3 bases, with 2 bases between them. There are 11 residues in the CDR3.

This clone was recorded only once. The chain couples TRBV7-8 to TRBJ2-7; TRBD1 aligns across 8 bases. Losses at the gene ends were 5 bases for V and 0 bases for J; bases not matched to a gene: 6. The germline gives CDR1 SGHVS, CDR2 FQNEAQ. CDR3 length equals 15 residues. The CDR3 bases are TGTGCCAGCAGCCCAAGGACAGGGAGCTCCTACGAGCAGTACTTC. It codes for CASSPRTGSSYEQYF. Full variable domain (rest looked up from reference TRBV7-8 and TRBJ2-7): GAGVSQSPRYKVAKRGQDVALRCDPISGHVSLFWYQQALGQGPEFLTYFQNEAQLDKSGLPSDRFFAERPEGSVSTLKIQRTQQEDSAVYLCASSPRTGSSYEQYFGPGTRLTVT.

The chain has TRBV15 and TRBJ1-5; possibly TRBD1 for D (6 bases). Germline V lookup: CDR1 LNHNV, CDR2 YYDKDF (reference sequence). CDR3 length: 14 residues. V gave up 1 base and J gave up 7 bases, with 11 bases separating them. The CDR3 sequence: CATSRVRGWQPQHF. The CDR3 region has the DNA TGTGCCACCAGCAGAGTCAGGGGTTGGCAGCCCCAGCATTTT.

Only one count was recorded for this clone. The CDR3 bases are TGTGCCAGCAGCCACCCACAGGGTGCACGCAATCAGCCCCAGCATTTT. Translated, it gives CASSHPQGARNQPQHF. The genes are TRBV14 and TRBJ1-5, with D tentatively TRBD1 (6 bases). Trimming stripped 3 bases from V and 2 bases from J, with 14 bases between. The CDR3 has 16 residues. Germline V gene sequence: CDR1 SGHDN, CDR2 FVKESK.

This chain uses TRBV19 with TRBJ1-3; TRBD1 aligns across 9 bases. V was pared by 4 bases and J by 2 bases, with 3 bases of the junction left unmatched. CDR3 length: 15 amino acids. CDR1 is LNHDA and CDR2 is SQIVND in the germline V gene (reference sequence). The CDR3 here is CASSTGQGPGNTIYF. The CDR3 nucleotides read TGTGCCAGTAGTACGGGACAGGGTCCTGGAAACACCATATATTTT.

The chain has TRBV15 and TRBJ2-2, with TRBD1 matching 7 bases. J was trimmed by 0 bases and V by 1 base; bases with no gene match: 5. Germline loops: CDR1 LNHNV, CDR2 YYDKDF (reference sequence). This CDR3 is built from 17 residues. CDR3 in DNA: TGTGCCACCAGCAGAGGATTCCAGGGGGCGAACACCGGGGAGCTGTTTTTT. Protein product: CATSRGFQGANTGELFF. Supplemented by reference TRBV15 and TRBJ2-2, the full variable domain reads DAMVIQNPRYQVTQFGKPVTLSCSQTLNHNVMYWYQQKSSQAPKLLFHYYDKDFNNEADTPDNFQSRRPNTSFCFLDIRSPGLGDTAMYLCATSRGFQGANTGELFFGEGSRLTVL.

The chain is built from TRBV10-3 and TRBJ2-5; D is possibly TRBD2 (5 bases). V was shortened by 6 bases and J by 5 bases, with 16 bases between the two germline ends. This CDR3 is built from 14 residues. Germline CDR1 and CDR2: ENHRY and SYGVKD. CDR3 DNA sequence: TGTGCCATCAGGCCAGCGGCCCCTGGGGAGACCCAGTACTTC. This codes for CAIRPAAPGETQYF.